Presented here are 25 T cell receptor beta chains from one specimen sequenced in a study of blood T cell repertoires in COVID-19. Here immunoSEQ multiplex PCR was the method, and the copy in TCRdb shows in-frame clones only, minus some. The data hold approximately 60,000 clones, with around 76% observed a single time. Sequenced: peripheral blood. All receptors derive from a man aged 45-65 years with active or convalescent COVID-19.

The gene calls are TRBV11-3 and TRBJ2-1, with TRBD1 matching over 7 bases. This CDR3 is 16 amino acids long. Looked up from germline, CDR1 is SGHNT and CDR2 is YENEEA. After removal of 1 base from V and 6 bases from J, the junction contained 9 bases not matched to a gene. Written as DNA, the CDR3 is TGTGCCAGCAGCTTAGGTGTGGCAGGGGGTGGCAATGAGCAGTTCTTC. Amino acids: CASSLGVAGGGNEQFF. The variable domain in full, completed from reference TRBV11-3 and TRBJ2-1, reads EAGVVQSPRYKIIEKKQPVAFWCNPISGHNTLYWYLQNLGQGPELLIRYENEEAVDDSQLPKDRFSAERLKGVDSTLKIQPAELGDSAVYLCASSLGVAGGGNEQFFGPGTRLTVL.

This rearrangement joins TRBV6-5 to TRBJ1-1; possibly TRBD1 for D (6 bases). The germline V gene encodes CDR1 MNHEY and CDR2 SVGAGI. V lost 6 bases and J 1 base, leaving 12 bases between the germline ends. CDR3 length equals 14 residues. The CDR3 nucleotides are TGTGCCAGCAGGTTCACGGGACAGAACACTGAAGCTTTCTTT. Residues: CASRFTGQNTEAFF.

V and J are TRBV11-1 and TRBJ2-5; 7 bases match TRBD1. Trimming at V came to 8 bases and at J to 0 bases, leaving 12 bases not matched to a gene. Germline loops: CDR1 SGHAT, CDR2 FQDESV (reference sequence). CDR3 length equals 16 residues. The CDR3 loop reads CASAIGQEPYQETQYF. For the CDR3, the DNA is TGTGCCAGCGCCATTGGACAGGAGCCTTACCAAGAGACCCAGTACTTC.

CDR3 sequence reads: CASSQGAGTNTYEQYF. As DNA, the CDR3 is TGTGCCAGCAGCCAAGGAGCCGGGACTAATACTTACGAGCAGTACTTC. The chain joins TRBV3-1 (or the pseudogene TRBV3-2) to TRBJ2-7, with 7 bases fitting TRBD2. The CDR3 consists of 16 residues. CDR1 is LGHDT and CDR2 is YNNKEL in the germline V gene (reference sequence). The trim removed 1 base at V and 4 bases at J, leaving 10 bases unmatched.

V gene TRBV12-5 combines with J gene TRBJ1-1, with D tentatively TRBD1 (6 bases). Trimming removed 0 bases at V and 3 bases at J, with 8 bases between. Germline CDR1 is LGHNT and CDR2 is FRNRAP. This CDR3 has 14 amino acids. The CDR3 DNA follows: TGTGCTAGTGGTTTGGTAGGGGGGGACACTGAAGCTTTCTTT. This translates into CASGLVGGDTEAFF.

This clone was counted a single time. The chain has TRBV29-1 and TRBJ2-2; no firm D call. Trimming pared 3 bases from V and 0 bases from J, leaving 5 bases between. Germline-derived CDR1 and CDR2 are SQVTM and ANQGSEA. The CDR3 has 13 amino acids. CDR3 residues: CSVDSANTGELFF. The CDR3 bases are TGCAGCGTTGACAGTGCGAACACCGGGGAGCTGTTTTTT.

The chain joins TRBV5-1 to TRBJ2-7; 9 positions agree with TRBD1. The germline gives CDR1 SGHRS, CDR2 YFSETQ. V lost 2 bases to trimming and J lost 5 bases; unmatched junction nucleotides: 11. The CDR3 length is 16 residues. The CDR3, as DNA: TGCGCCAGCAGCTTTCGGGGCGGGACAGGGCTCGACGAGCAGTACTTC. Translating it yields CASSFRGGTGLDEQYF.

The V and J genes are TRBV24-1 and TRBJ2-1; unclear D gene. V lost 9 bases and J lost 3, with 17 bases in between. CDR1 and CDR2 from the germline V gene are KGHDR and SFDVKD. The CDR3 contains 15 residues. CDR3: CATCVEIPYYNEQFF. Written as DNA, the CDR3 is TGTGCCACCTGCGTGGAGATCCCCTACTACAATGAGCAGTTCTTC.

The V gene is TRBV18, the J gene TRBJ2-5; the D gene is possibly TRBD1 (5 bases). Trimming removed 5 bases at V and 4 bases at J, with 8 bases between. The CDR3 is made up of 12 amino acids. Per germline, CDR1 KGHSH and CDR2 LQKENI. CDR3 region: CASSETVETQYF. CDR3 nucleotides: TGTGCCAGCTCAGAGACAGTAGAGACCCAGTACTTC.

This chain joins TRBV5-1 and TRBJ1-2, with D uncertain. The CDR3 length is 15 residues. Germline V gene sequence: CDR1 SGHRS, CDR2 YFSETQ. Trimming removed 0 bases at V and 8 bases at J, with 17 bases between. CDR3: CASSLGVAGYGGYTF. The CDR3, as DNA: TGCGCCAGCAGCTTGGGCGTTGCAGGCTATGGGGGCTACACCTTC.

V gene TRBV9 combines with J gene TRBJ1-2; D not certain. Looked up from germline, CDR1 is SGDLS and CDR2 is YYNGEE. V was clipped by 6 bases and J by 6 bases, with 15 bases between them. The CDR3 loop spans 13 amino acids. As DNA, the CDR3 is TGTGCCAGCAATACCGGGGAAGGGAATGGCTACACCTTC. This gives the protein CASNTGEGNGYTF.

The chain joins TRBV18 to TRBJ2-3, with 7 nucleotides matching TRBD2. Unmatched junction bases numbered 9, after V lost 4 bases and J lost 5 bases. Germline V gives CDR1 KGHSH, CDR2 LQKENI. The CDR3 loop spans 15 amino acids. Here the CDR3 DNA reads TGTGCCAGCTCACAGTGGGGAGGGCCCGAAGATACGCAGTATTTT. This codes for CASSQWGGPEDTQYF.

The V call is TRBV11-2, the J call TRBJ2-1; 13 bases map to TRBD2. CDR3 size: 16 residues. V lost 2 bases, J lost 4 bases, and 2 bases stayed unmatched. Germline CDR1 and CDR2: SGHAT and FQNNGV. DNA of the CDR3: TGTGCCAGCAGCTTAAGACTAGCGGGAGGTTACAATGAGCAGTTCTTC. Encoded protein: CASSLRLAGGYNEQFF.

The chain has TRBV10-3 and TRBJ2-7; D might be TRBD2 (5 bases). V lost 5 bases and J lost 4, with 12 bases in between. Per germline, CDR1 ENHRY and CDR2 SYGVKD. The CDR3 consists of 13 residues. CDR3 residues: CAISSPGVYEQYF. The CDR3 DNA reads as TGTGCCATCAGTTCCCCCGGGGTGTACGAGCAGTACTTC.

As DNA, the CDR3 is TGTGCCAGCAGCTCGCCAGGTAGGAATGAGCAGTTCTTC. This gives the protein CASSSPGRNEQFF. The chain links TRBV2 to TRBJ2-1; D not certain. Germline-derived CDR1 and CDR2 are SNHLY and FYNNEI. Trimming pared 6 bases from V and 7 bases from J, leaving 13 bases between. The CDR3 has 13 residues.

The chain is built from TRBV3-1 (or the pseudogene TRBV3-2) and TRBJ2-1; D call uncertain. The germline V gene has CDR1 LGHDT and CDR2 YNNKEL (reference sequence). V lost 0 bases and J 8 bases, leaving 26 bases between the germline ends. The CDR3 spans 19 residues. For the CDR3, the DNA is TGTGCCAGCAGCCAAGATGTACAGCTCTCAACAAACAGTTTCGATGAGCAGTTCTTC. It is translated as CASSQDVQLSTNSFDEQFF.

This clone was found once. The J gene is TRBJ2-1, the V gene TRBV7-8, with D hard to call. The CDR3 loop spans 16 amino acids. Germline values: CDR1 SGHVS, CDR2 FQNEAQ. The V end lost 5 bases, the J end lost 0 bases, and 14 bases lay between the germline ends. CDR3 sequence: CASSTVNAASYNEQFF. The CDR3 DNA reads TGTGCCAGCAGCACCGTAAACGCGGCCTCCTACAATGAGCAGTTCTTC.

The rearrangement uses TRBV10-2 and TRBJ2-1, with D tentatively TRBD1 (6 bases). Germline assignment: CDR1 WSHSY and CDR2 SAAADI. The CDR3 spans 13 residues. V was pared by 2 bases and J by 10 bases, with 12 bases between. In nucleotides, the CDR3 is TGCGCCAGCAGTGAGCACACGACAGGAGAGCAGTTCTTC. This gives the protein CASSEHTTGEQFF.

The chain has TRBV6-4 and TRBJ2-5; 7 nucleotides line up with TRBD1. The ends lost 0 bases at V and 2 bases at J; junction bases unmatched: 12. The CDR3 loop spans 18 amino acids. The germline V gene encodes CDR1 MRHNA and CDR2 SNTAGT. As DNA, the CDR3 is TGTGCCAGCAGTGACTCGAAATGGGCACACAGGGGACAAGAGACCCAGTACTTC. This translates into CASSDSKWAHRGQETQYF.

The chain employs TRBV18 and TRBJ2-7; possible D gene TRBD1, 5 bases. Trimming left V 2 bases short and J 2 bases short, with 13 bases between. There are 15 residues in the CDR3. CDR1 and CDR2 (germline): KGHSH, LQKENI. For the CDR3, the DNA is TGTGCCAGCTCACCATCCCCCGACAGTACCTACGAGCAGTACTTC. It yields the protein CASSPSPDSTYEQYF.

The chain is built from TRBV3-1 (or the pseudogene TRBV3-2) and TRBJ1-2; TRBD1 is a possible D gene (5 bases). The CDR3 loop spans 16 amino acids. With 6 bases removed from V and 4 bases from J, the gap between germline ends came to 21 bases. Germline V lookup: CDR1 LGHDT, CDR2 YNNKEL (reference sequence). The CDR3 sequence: CASRARGSELFYGYTF. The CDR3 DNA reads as TGTGCCAGCAGAGCTAGGGGATCCGAACTTTTCTATGGCTACACCTTC.

CDR3 sequence reads: CASSLDHGGELFF. The CDR3 DNA is TGTGCCAGCAGCTTAGATCACGGCGGGGAGCTGTTTTTT. The chain has TRBV11-3 and TRBJ2-2; D gene uncertain. CDR1 and CDR2 from the germline V gene are SGHNT and YENEEA. Trimming pared 0 bases from V and 7 bases from J, leaving 6 bases between. This CDR3 is built from 13 residues.

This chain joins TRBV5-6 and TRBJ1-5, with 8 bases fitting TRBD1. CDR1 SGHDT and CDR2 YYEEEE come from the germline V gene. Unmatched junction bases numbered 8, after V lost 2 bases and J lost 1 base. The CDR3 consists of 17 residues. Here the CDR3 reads CASSLSRGRWSNQPQHF. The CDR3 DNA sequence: TGTGCCAGCAGCTTAAGCAGGGGGCGATGGAGCAATCAGCCCCAGCATTTT.

The CDR3 sequence is CASSETLSVYVDYEQYF. CDR3 sequence (DNA): TGTGCCAGCAGTGAAACTTTGTCCGTGTATGTCGACTACGAGCAGTACTTC. This rearrangement joins TRBV6-1 to TRBJ2-7; D remains ambiguous. The CDR3 sequence is 17 residues long. Germline assignment: CDR1 MNHNS and CDR2 SASEGT. V shed 2 bases and J shed 3 bases, with 20 bases lying between them.

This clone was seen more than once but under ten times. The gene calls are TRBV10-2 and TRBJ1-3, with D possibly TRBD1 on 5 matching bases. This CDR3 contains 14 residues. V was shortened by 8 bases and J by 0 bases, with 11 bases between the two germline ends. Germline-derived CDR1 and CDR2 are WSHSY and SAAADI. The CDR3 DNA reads TGCGCCAGCCGGGAGGGGAGCTCTGGAAACACCATATATTTT. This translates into CASREGSSGNTIYF.